This TCR beta chain appears in the sequencing data of a study of blood T cell repertoires in COVID-19. Study summary: Samples representing acute and convalescent COVID-19 were sourced from the United States, Italy and Spain.

Authors' processing steps: The assay estimated nucleated cells by amplifying reference gene primers. Profiled with immunoSEQ multiplex PCR; TCRdb holds only in-frame clones, not every one. The DNA was the basis for D and trimming; V, J and clone size are from that table. Of fewer than 300,000 clones listed, 75% to 95% are singletons. Living in about two dozen US areas, the participants were between roughly 18 and 90 years of age. The CDR3 covers 16 residues. Germline-derived CDR1 and CDR2 are MNHEY and SMNVEV (reference sequence). V shed 3 bases and J 2 bases; nucleotides not matched to a gene: 5. The gene calls are TRBV27 and TRBJ1-5; 9 bases match TRBD1. Material: PBMCs or T cells enriched from blood (not recorded which). The receptor was isolated from a woman aged 25-40 years who had recovered from COVID-19. CDR3 protein: CASSFGQGFGNQPQHF. As DNA, the CDR3 is TGTGCCAGCAGTTTCGGACAGGGGTTTGGCAATCAGCCCCAGCATTTT.